These 2 T cell receptor beta chains originate from one sample sequenced in a study of blood T cell repertoires in COVID-19. Some clones are missing from TCRdb's copy, which holds only in-frame ones; the method was immunoSEQ multiplex PCR. The table has roughly 180,000 clones, roughly 81% seen once. Sequencing input: peripheral blood. The source of these receptors is a woman between 35 and 50 years old with COVID-19, enrolled during active disease.

V is TRBV7-9 and J is TRBJ2-3; the D gene is possibly TRBD1 (6 bases). V lost 4 bases and J 5 bases, leaving 13 bases between the germline ends. CDR3 length equals 14 residues. CDR1 and CDR2 (germline): SEHNR, FQNEAQ (reference sequence). CDR3 sequence: CASSSHYREDTQYF. As DNA, the CDR3 is TGTGCCAGCAGCTCCCACTACAGGGAAGATACGCAGTATTTT.

The chain is built from TRBV6-5 and TRBJ1-4, with TRBD1 matching over 10 bases. The length of the CDR3 is 14 residues. With 3 bases clipped from V and 7 bases from J, the junction kept 2 bases outside the gene matches. CDR1 is MNHEY, CDR2 SVGAGI, per germline. The CDR3 is CASSYRTGGEKLFF. CDR3 coding DNA: TGTGCCAGCAGTTATAGGACAGGGGGTGAAAAACTGTTTTTT.